The 18 T cell receptor beta chains presented below share a single source sample, sequenced in a study of T-cell memory formation after mild COVID-19. MiXCR was run by TCRdb on the 5' RACE reads, yielding one entry per CDR3 protein. The sample includes under 400,000 distinct CDR3 sequences, 20% to 25% of them seen just once. The source material was PBMCs or a T cell subset sorted from them (not recorded which). Source of these receptors: an adult woman who had mild COVID-19 (a few samples of this study predate the infection). Cell type and time point are not known.

This clonotype was observed a few times. This chain uses TRBV7-9 with TRBJ2-7; tentatively, D is TRBD2 (6 bases). The germline V gene encodes CDR1 SEHNR and CDR2 FQNEAQ (reference sequence). The CDR3 is made up of 12 amino acids. Between the trimmed V and J ends, which lost 3 bases and 5 bases, there was a span of 8 bases. The CDR3, as DNA: TGTGCCAGCAGCTTTAGGGAGGACGAGCAGTACTTC. This sequence encodes CASSFREDEQYF.

This chain links TRBV19 with TRBJ2-3; no clear D gene. Germline V gene data show CDR1 as LNHDA and CDR2 as SQIVND (reference sequence). This CDR3 region has 15 residues. The V end lost 4 bases, the J end lost 3 bases, and 14 bases lay between the germline ends. CDR3 residues: CASSSTASWTDTQYF. CDR3 DNA sequence: TGTGCCAGTAGTAGCACGGCGTCTTGGACAGATACGCAGTATTTT. Full variable domain (outside the CDR3, taken from reference TRBV19 and TRBJ2-3): DGGITQSPKYLFRKEGQNVTLSCEQNLNHDAMYWYRQDPGQGLRLIYYSQIVNDFQKGDIAEGYSVSREKKESFPLTVTSAQKNPTAFYLCASSSTASWTDTQYFGPGTRLTVL.

The V gene is TRBV7-2, the J gene TRBJ1-4, with a weak D call TRBD1 (6 bases). The ends were cut back, 3 bases at V and 0 bases at J, with 11 bases in the middle. There are 16 residues in the CDR3. Per germline, CDR1 SGHTA and CDR2 FQGNSA. This chain's CDR3 is CASSLGTNPTNEKLFF. CDR3 DNA sequence: TGTGCCAGCAGCTTGGGGACAAACCCAACTAATGAAAAACTGTTTTTT.

This clonotype came up a few times. The chain is built from TRBV7-9 and TRBJ1-1; TRBD1 might be the D (5 bases). Germline V gene lookup returns CDR1 SEHNR and CDR2 FQNEAQ (reference sequence). Trimming took 4 bases from V and 1 from J, leaving 19 bases between them. This CDR3 is 17 amino acids long. The CDR3 here is CASSSQRPGLRNTEAFF. The CDR3 coding sequence is TGTGCCAGCAGCTCCCAACGCCCGGGACTCCGGAACACTGAAGCTTTCTTT.

A few counts support this clonotype. The rearrangement uses TRBV12-3 or TRBV12-4 and TRBJ2-1; D is possibly TRBD1 (6 bases). The CDR3 consists of 12 residues. The V end lost 5 bases, the J end lost 7 bases, and 9 bases lay between the germline ends. In DNA, the CDR3 is TGTGCCAGCAGTAGGACAGAGAATGAGCAGTTCTTC. Encoded protein: CASSRTENEQFF.

This clonotype has more than one count but fewer than ten. This chain joins TRBV20-1 and TRBJ2-5; 8 nucleotides align to TRBD2. CDR3 length: 15 amino acids. V lost 0 bases to trimming and J lost 0 bases; unmatched junction nucleotides: 3. From germline, CDR1 is DFQATT and CDR2 SNEGSKA (reference sequence). CDR3: CSARDPGGNQETQYF. CDR3 nucleotides: TGCAGTGCTAGAGATCCGGGGGGGAACCAAGAGACCCAGTACTTC.

The chain employs TRBV15 and TRBJ2-7, with D perhaps being TRBD1 or TRBD2 (5 bases each). Trimming removed 0 bases from V and 1 base from J, with 13 bases in between. This CDR3 has 16 residues. Per germline, CDR1 LNHNV and CDR2 YYDKDF (reference sequence). The CDR3 is CATSRDPPGRSYEQYF. The CDR3 DNA sequence: TGTGCCACCAGCAGAGATCCCCCGGGACGGTCCTACGAGCAGTACTTC.

This clonotype was observed a few times. The chain employs TRBV20-1 and TRBJ2-5, with D tentatively TRBD1 or TRBD2 (5 bases each). CDR1 DFQATT and CDR2 SNEGSKA come from the germline V gene (reference sequence). The CDR3 is 13 residues long. Trimming took 4 bases from V and 1 from J, leaving 10 bases between them. The CDR3 region is CSANKGTQETQYF. The CDR3, as DNA: TGCAGTGCTAATAAGGGGACCCAAGAGACCCAGTACTTC.

This chain links TRBV24-1 with TRBJ2-1, with 7 bases lining up with TRBD2. Germline CDR1 is KGHDR and CDR2 is SFDVKD. Trimming at V came to 4 bases and at J to 7 bases, leaving 12 bases not matched to a gene. There are 16 residues in the CDR3. The DNA for the CDR3 is TGTGCCACCAGTGACGGGGGTGGGCGGGAGTGGAATGAGCAGTTCTTC. Translated, it gives CATSDGGGREWNEQFF.

The chain is built from TRBV12-3 or TRBV12-4 and TRBJ2-3; no clear D gene. V was shortened by 6 bases and J by 3 bases, with 13 bases between the two germline ends. CDR3 length equals 14 residues. CDR3 DNA: TGTGCCAGCAGCCCCACCCGGCGAACAGATACGCAGTATTTT. Translating it yields CASSPTRRTDTQYF.

The chain recombines TRBV3-1 with TRBJ1-2, with D hard to call. Trimming took 2 bases from V and 6 from J, leaving 19 bases between them. CDR1 LGHDT and CDR2 YNNKEL come from the germline V gene (reference sequence). The CDR3 has 16 amino acids. CDR3 region: CASSQRSVEDVHGYTF. For the CDR3, the DNA is TGTGCCAGCAGCCAACGGTCGGTGGAGGACGTCCATGGCTACACCTTC.

The genes are TRBV6-2 or TRBV6-3 and TRBJ2-1; 9 nucleotides match TRBD2. The V and J ends lost 2 bases and 6 bases, in that order; junction bases with no gene match: 5. Germline-derived CDR1 and CDR2 are MNHEY and SVGEGT. This CDR3 is built from 15 residues. This CDR3 reads CASSYRREGGNEQFF. CDR3 DNA: TGTGCCAGCAGTTACCGGCGGGAGGGCGGCAATGAGCAGTTCTTC.

The chain is built from TRBV7-9 and TRBJ2-5; D perhaps matches TRBD1 (5 bases). Between the trimmed V and J ends, which lost 1 base and 9 bases, there was a span of 15 bases. The germline gives CDR1 SEHNR, CDR2 FQNEAQ (reference sequence). The CDR3 totals 14 residues. This CDR3 reads CASSLDYRTTAQYF. Here the CDR3 DNA reads TGTGCCAGCAGCTTAGATTACAGGACGACTGCCCAGTACTTC.

This clonotype was counted only a few times. Because the CDR3's place on the DNA is in doubt, the DNA is left out and the CDR3 is given as listed by TCRdb. This chain joins TRBV6-2 or TRBV6-3 and TRBJ2-2; the table calls TRBD2, which could not be checked here. The CDR3 length equals 14 residues, ends included. Germline V gene lookup returns CDR1 MNHEY and CDR2 SVGEGT. CDR3 loop: CASREDGGPGSCFF.

This rearrangement joins TRBV7-9 to TRBJ2-5; D unclear. Per germline, CDR1 SEHNR and CDR2 FQNEAQ (reference sequence). Trimming removed 1 base at V and 2 bases at J, with 14 bases between. CDR3 length: 16 amino acids. CDR3 loop: CASSLVTSYAQETQYF. The CDR3 coding sequence is TGTGCCAGCAGCTTAGTTACCTCATACGCTCAAGAGACCCAGTACTTC.

The chain combines TRBV20-1 with TRBJ2-7; 8 bases line up with TRBD2. V lost 4 bases, J lost 2 bases, and 10 bases stayed unmatched. CDR1 is DFQATT, CDR2 SNEGSKA, per germline (reference sequence). CDR3 size: 15 residues. The CDR3 coding sequence is TGCAGTGCTAAGGGAAGCGGGAGCTTTCCCTACGAGCAGTACTTC. Residues: CSAKGSGSFPYEQYF.

This clonotype occurred a few times. V usage is TRBV2 and J usage is TRBJ2-6; possibly TRBD2 for D (6 bases). CDR1 and CDR2 (germline): SNHLY, FYNNEI. The germline V and J ends were trimmed by 10 bases and 9 bases, with 19 bases remaining between them. The CDR3 totals 14 residues. CDR3: CAMAGRPPHNVLTF. The DNA for the CDR3 is TGTGCCATGGCGGGACGCCCGCCACACAACGTCCTGACTTTC.

The chain links TRBV3-1 to TRBJ1-5; D gene ambiguous. Germline-derived CDR1 and CDR2 are LGHDT and YNNKEL (reference sequence). Trimming took 0 bases from V and 11 from J, leaving 20 bases between them. CDR3 size: 16 residues. The CDR3 sequence: CASSQELTAPGRAQHF. CDR3 nucleotide sequence: TGTGCCAGCAGCCAAGAGCTGACGGCACCTGGAAGGGCCCAGCATTTT.